This T cell receptor beta chain was identified during a study of blood T cell repertoires in COVID-19. At the level of the study: Researchers got acute and convalescent COVID-19 samples from the United States, Italy and Spain. Sources were T cells, B-cell-depleted T cells, or PBMCs; the material itself was cDNA or gDNA.

Seattle participants joined during active infection and were tracked over time. How the authors handled the data: Amplifying reference gene primers gave estimates of nucleated cell counts. Assay: immunoSEQ multiplex PCR; the TCRdb copy retains only in-frame clones and omits some. Clonal size and the V and J genes are those of that table, whereas D and trimming came from the DNA. The profile shows about 170,000 clones, approximately 90% of them singletons. J lost 6 bases, V lost 6 bases, and 5 bases had no gene match. In germline, CDR1 is SQVTM, CDR2 ANQGSEA. This CDR3 has 12 amino acids. The TCR comes from a man aged 25 to 45 with COVID-19, enrolled during active disease. Input material: peripheral blood. V usage is TRBV29-1 and J usage is TRBJ1-5; TRBD1 aligns across 7 bases. CDR3: CSVGQSTQPQHF. DNA of the CDR3: TGCAGCGTGGGACAGTCTACTCAGCCCCAGCATTTT.